Shown below are 32 T cell receptor beta chains from a single sample sequenced in a study of blood T cell repertoires in COVID-19. The data were produced by immunoSEQ multiplex PCR, yet TCRdb's version contains in-frame clones alone and is incomplete. The repertoire includes 110,000 to 150,000 clones, 81% of them detected once, and around 8.2% sits in the top ten. Sequenced sample: peripheral blood. The receptors derive from a human donor in a cohort sampled during active COVID-19.

The J gene is TRBJ2-5, the V gene TRBV7-2; D might be TRBD1 (6 bases). CDR3 size: 13 residues. The germline V and J ends were trimmed by 1 base and 3 bases, with 6 bases remaining between them. Germline V CDR1 and CDR2: SGHTA, FQGNSA. CDR3 protein: CASSLGQEETQYF. The CDR3 bases are TGTGCCAGCAGCTTAGGACAGGAAGAGACCCAGTACTTC.

This clone turned up a few times. The rearrangement uses TRBV7-2 and TRBJ2-7; D gene unclear. Germline V CDR1 and CDR2: SGHTA, FQGNSA. The CDR3 has 11 residues. Between the trimmed V and J ends, which lost 4 bases and 6 bases, there was a span of 7 bases. Here the CDR3 reads CASSSPSEQYF. As DNA, the CDR3 is TGTGCCAGCAGCTCGCCTAGCGAGCAGTACTTC. Supplemented by reference TRBV7-2 and TRBJ2-7, the full variable domain reads GAGVSQSPSNKVTEKGKDVELRCDPISGHTALYWYRQSLGQGLEFLIYFQGNSAPDKSGLPSDRFSAERTGGSVSTLTIQRTQQEDSAVYLCASSSPSEQYFGPGTRLTVT.

CDR3 in amino acids: CASSRDFSYEQYF. CDR3 coding DNA: TGTGCCAGCAGCCGGGACTTCTCCTACGAGCAGTACTTC. The chain couples TRBV11-2 to TRBJ2-7; possible D gene TRBD2, 6 bases. V lost 5 bases and J lost 0, with 8 bases in between. Germline V gene data show CDR1 as SGHAT and CDR2 as FQNNGV. This CDR3 has 13 amino acids. The full variable domain, completed using reference TRBV11-2 and TRBJ2-7, is EAGVAQSPRYKIIEKRQSVAFWCNPISGHATLYWYQQILGQGPKLLIQFQNNGVVDDSQLPKDRFSAERLKGVDSTLKIQPAKLEDSAVYLCASSRDFSYEQYFGPGTRLTVT.

The V and J genes are TRBV19 and TRBJ2-7; 10 nucleotides match TRBD2. Germline V gene sequence: CDR1 LNHDA, CDR2 SQIVND (reference sequence). CDR3 length: 15 residues. V gave up 4 bases and J gave up 4 bases; unmatched junction bases: 7. This CDR3 is CASSTLAGVRYEQYF. CDR3 coding DNA: TGTGCCAGTAGTACCCTAGCGGGAGTAAGGTACGAGCAGTACTTC.

This clone was detected once. The V call is TRBV21-1, the J call TRBJ2-1; the table's D call, TRBD2, has no DNA check behind it. TRBV21-1 is a pseudogene. The CDR3 has 18 amino acids. The CDR3, as DNA: TGTGCCAGCAGCAAAAGGCGGGGTAGCGGGAGGTATCACAATGAGCAGTTCTTC. This sequence encodes CASSKRRGSGRYHNEQFF.

Turning to this clone: Other DNA sequences within the sample encode an identical CDR3. The chain has TRBV12-3 or TRBV12-4 and TRBJ2-7; 9 bases map to TRBD1. V shed 6 bases and J 3 bases; nucleotides not matched to a gene: 3. The CDR3 is made up of 13 amino acids. The CDR3 nucleotides are TGTGCCAGCAGCCCGGGACAGGGCTACGAGCAGTACTTC. Amino acids: CASSPGQGYEQYF.

The rearrangement links TRBV2 to TRBJ2-1; 7 positions agree with TRBD2. Trimming cost V 5 bases and J 10 bases; bases outside gene matches: 2. The CDR3 runs 11 residues. Germline V gives CDR1 SNHLY, CDR2 FYNNEI. The CDR3 sequence: CASSNSGEQFF. The CDR3 DNA follows: TGTGCCAGCAGTAATAGCGGGGAGCAGTTCTTC.

The J gene is TRBJ2-5, the V gene TRBV7-9, with a possible D match to TRBD2 (6 bases). V was clipped by 5 bases and J by 2 bases, with 9 bases between them. This CDR3 has 13 amino acids. CDR1 and CDR2 from the germline V gene are SEHNR and FQNEAQ (reference sequence). The chain's CDR3 is CASSMGLQETQYF. As DNA, the CDR3 is TGTGCCAGCAGCATGGGACTGCAAGAGACCCAGTACTTC.

In its sample, this clone was seen once. The rearrangement uses TRBV7-2 and TRBJ2-7, with 9 nucleotides matching TRBD2. Per germline, CDR1 SGHTA and CDR2 FQGNSA. V shed 5 bases, J shed 5 bases, and the junction held 7 bases outside the gene matches. The CDR3 sequence is 14 residues long. CDR3 nucleotide sequence: TGTGCCAGCAGCCCAATGGGACTAGCAGACGAGCAGTACTTC. It codes for CASSPMGLADEQYF.

This clone has more than one count but fewer than ten. The chain carries TRBV18 and TRBJ1-1; no firm D call. Germline-derived CDR1 and CDR2 are KGHSH and LQKENI. This CDR3 has 13 residues. Trimming pared 3 bases from V and 0 bases from J, leaving 5 bases between. DNA for the CDR3: TGTGCCAGCTCACCCGACATGAACACTGAAGCTTTCTTT. Protein: CASSPDMNTEAFF.

This chain connects TRBV7-9 to TRBJ2-7, with 9 nucleotides matching TRBD2. The CDR3 totals 14 residues. Germline trimming cut 5 bases from V and 7 bases from J; bases unmatched to any gene: 9. Germline lookup yields CDR1 SEHNR and CDR2 FQNEAQ (reference sequence). This chain's CDR3 is CASSISGRVQEQYF. The CDR3 DNA reads TGTGCCAGCAGCATTAGCGGGAGAGTTCAGGAGCAGTACTTC.

The genes are TRBV6-2 or TRBV6-3 and TRBJ1-1; tentatively, D is TRBD1 (5 bases). Germline CDR1 and CDR2: MNHEY and SVGEGT. CDR3 length equals 16 residues. V was cut by 0 bases and J by 0 bases, with 11 bases left in between. CDR3 residues: CASSYSSAGLNTEAFF. Here the CDR3 DNA reads TGTGCCAGCAGTTACTCGTCCGCAGGGCTGAACACTGAAGCTTTCTTT.

The chain is built from TRBV5-1 and TRBJ2-7; D is ambiguous. Trimming cost V 1 base and J 6 bases, with 14 bases left between them. Looked up from germline, CDR1 is SGHRS and CDR2 is YFSETQ. The CDR3 covers 14 residues. CDR3 DNA sequence: TGCGCCAGCAGCTTGCAGGATCCCGACGGCGAGCAGTACTTC. Its translation: CASSLQDPDGEQYF.

The chain is built from TRBV20-1 and TRBJ2-3; a weak D match, TRBD1 (6 bases). Trimming removed 6 bases from V and 4 bases from J, with 8 bases in between. There are 11 residues in the CDR3. In germline, CDR1 is DFQATT, CDR2 SNEGSKA (reference sequence). For the CDR3, the DNA is TGCAGTGCCAGACAGGCAGATACGCAGTATTTT. This translates into CSARQADTQYF.

The chain employs TRBV5-6 and TRBJ2-5; D perhaps matches TRBD2 (5 bases). The CDR3 extends over 14 amino acids. The V and J ends lost 1 base and 5 bases respectively, with 12 bases between them. Germline values: CDR1 SGHDT, CDR2 YYEEEE. CDR3 sequence (DNA): TGTGCCAGCAGCTTGCTAGCCCCCTCCGAGACCCAGTACTTC. It yields the protein CASSLLAPSETQYF.

The chain carries TRBV11-3 and TRBJ2-1; D might be TRBD2 (6 bases). The V gene lost 5 bases and the J gene lost 3 bases, with 8 bases spanning the gap. The CDR3 loop spans 13 amino acids. Germline V lookup: CDR1 SGHNT, CDR2 YENEEA. The CDR3 loop is CASSTGLYNEQFF. The CDR3 nucleotides read TGTGCCAGCAGCACGGGACTCTACAATGAGCAGTTCTTC. Full variable domain (missing parts from reference TRBV11-3 and TRBJ2-1): EAGVVQSPRYKIIEKKQPVAFWCNPISGHNTLYWYLQNLGQGPELLIRYENEEAVDDSQLPKDRFSAERLKGVDSTLKIQPAELGDSAVYLCASSTGLYNEQFFGPGTRLTVL.

V and J are TRBV27 and TRBJ1-2; 7 bases line up with TRBD1. The CDR3 contains 13 residues. CDR1 and CDR2 (germline): MNHEY, SMNVEV (reference sequence). V lost 5 bases to trimming and J lost 4 bases; unmatched junction nucleotides: 4. CDR3 DNA sequence: TGTGCCAGCAGTCAGGGACAGCTCTATGGCTACACCTTC. Protein product: CASSQGQLYGYTF.

The chain uses TRBV6-1 and TRBJ2-7; unclear D gene. CDR1 is MNHNS, CDR2 SASEGT, per germline. V shed 0 bases and J shed 1 base, with 10 bases lying between them. This CDR3 contains 15 residues. Here the CDR3 reads CASSEAQQRSYEQYF. The CDR3 DNA sequence: TGTGCCAGCAGTGAAGCGCAACAACGTTCCTACGAGCAGTACTTC.

The genes are TRBV5-1 and TRBJ2-7; a possible D gene is TRBD1 (5 bases). Germline V gene data show CDR1 as SGHRS and CDR2 as YFSETQ. Trimming left V 3 bases short and J 2 bases short, with 21 bases between. The CDR3 covers 17 residues. Written as DNA, the CDR3 is TGCGCCAGCAGCTATTCCCCCTCGGTTGGGGCCCCCTACGAGCAGTACTTC. This translates into CASSYSPSVGAPYEQYF.

The rearrangement joins TRBV28 to TRBJ1-6; tentative D call: TRBD1 (6 bases). The germline V and J ends were trimmed by 6 bases and 7 bases, with 16 bases remaining between them. Germline CDR1 and CDR2: MDHEN and SYDVKM. The CDR3 spans 15 residues. For the CDR3, the DNA is TGTGCCAGCAGCCCTTTCAGGGGAGCGAATTCACCCCTCCACTTT. Its translation is CASSPFRGANSPLHF. The entire variable domain, with the rest obtained from reference TRBV28 and TRBJ1-6, is as follows: DVKVTQSSRYLVKRTGEKVFLECVQDMDHENMFWYRQDPGLGLRLIYFSYDVKMKEKGDIPEGYSVSREKKERFSLILESASTNQTSMYLCASSPFRGANSPLHFGNGTRLTVT.

The V call is TRBV7-6, the J call TRBJ2-1, with 8 positions matching TRBD2. The CDR3 is 16 amino acids. Germline V gives CDR1 SGHVS, CDR2 FNYEAQ. Unmatched junction bases numbered 6, after V lost 5 bases and J lost 0 bases. DNA for the CDR3: TGTGCCAGCAGCCCACAAGCGGGAGCCTCCTACAATGAGCAGTTCTTC. It translates to CASSPQAGASYNEQFF.

The rearrangement uses TRBV28 and TRBJ1-5, with D possibly matching TRBD1 (6 bases). Trimming removed 5 bases from V and 8 bases from J, with 28 bases in between. The CDR3 runs to 18 residues. Germline V gene data show CDR1 as MDHEN and CDR2 as SYDVKM. The CDR3 is CASSIRGPTKPLSEPQHF. The CDR3 DNA is TGTGCCAGCAGTATCAGGGGTCCCACTAAACCGCTCAGTGAGCCCCAGCATTTT.

The chain recombines TRBV19 with TRBJ2-6; 14 nucleotides agree with TRBD2. The germline CDR1 and CDR2 sequences are LNHDA and SQIVND (reference sequence). V lost 5 bases to trimming and J lost 2 bases; unmatched junction nucleotides: 11. The CDR3 has 20 amino acids. CDR3 region: CASSSWTSGRLGTGANVLTF. The CDR3 coding sequence is TGTGCCAGTAGTTCATGGACTAGCGGGAGGCTTGGTACTGGGGCCAACGTCCTGACTTTC.

J is TRBJ1-1 and V is TRBV4-2; 7 nucleotides agree with TRBD1. Germline CDR1 LGHNA, CDR2 YNFKEQ. This CDR3 has 13 residues. V lost 1 base, J lost 11 bases, and 7 bases stayed unmatched. CDR3 sequence: CASSQVQGTEAFF. In DNA form, the CDR3 reads TGTGCCAGCAGCCAAGTCCAGGGGACAGAGGCTTTCTTT.

The count of this clone is one. The chain has TRBV4-1 and TRBJ2-1; 16 positions match TRBD2. Trimming cost V 2 bases and J 7 bases; bases outside gene matches: 8. The CDR3 is 18 residues long. Germline assignment: CDR1 MGHRA and CDR2 YSYEKL. CDR3 bases: TGCGCCAGCAGCCAACGTCCGGGACTAGCGGGAGGGGAGAATGAGCAGTTCTTC. Translated: CASSQRPGLAGGENEQFF.

This chain connects TRBV11-2 to TRBJ2-5; TRBD1 is a possible D gene (6 bases). V lost 5 bases to trimming and J lost 3 bases, with 10 bases between them. From germline, CDR1 is SGHAT and CDR2 FQNNGV. This CDR3 is 13 amino acids long. In nucleotides, the CDR3 is TGTGCCAGCAGCCCAGACAGGAAAGAGACCCAGTACTTC. This gives the protein CASSPDRKETQYF.

The CDR3 nucleotides read TGTGCCAGCAGGGGGGTACAGGGGAACACTGAAGCTTTCTTT. Translation gives CASRGVQGNTEAFF. The V and J genes are TRBV28 and TRBJ1-1, with D possibly matching TRBD1 (6 bases). CDR3 length: 14 residues. Per the germline V gene, CDR1 is MDHEN and CDR2 is SYDVKM. The V gene lost 6 bases and the J gene lost 1 base, with 12 bases spanning the gap.

The chain carries TRBV18 and TRBJ1-1; no definite D call. Germline V gene lookup returns CDR1 KGHSH and CDR2 LQKENI. This CDR3 spans 14 amino acids. Trimming removed 6 bases from V and 2 bases from J, with 13 bases in between. This CDR3 reads CASSRPGRNTEAFF. In nucleotides, the CDR3 is TGTGCCAGCTCTCGACCGGGAAGAAACACTGAAGCTTTCTTT.

The chain employs TRBV4-1 and TRBJ1-2; TRBD1 might be the D (5 bases). The CDR3 has 13 amino acids. Trimming pared 0 bases from V and 7 bases from J, leaving 9 bases between. The germline V gene encodes CDR1 MGHRA and CDR2 YSYEKL. The CDR3 DNA follows: TGCGCCAGCAGCCAAGAGGCAGGGATTGGCTACACCTTC. This gives the protein CASSQEAGIGYTF.

With regard to this clone: One junction end disagrees with the germline gene, perhaps due to a read error. The genes are TRBV29-1 and TRBJ1-2, with D unresolved. Looked up from germline, CDR1 is SQVTM and CDR2 is ANQGSEA. CDR3 length: 12 amino acids. The CDR3 here is CSVEGSGYGYTF. The DNA for the CDR3 is TGCAGCGTTGAGGGGAGTGGGTATGGGTACACCTTC.

The J gene is TRBJ1-2, the V gene TRBV19, with no clear D. Germline loops: CDR1 LNHDA, CDR2 SQIVND (reference sequence). The germline V and J ends were trimmed by 0 bases and 8 bases, with 13 bases remaining between them. The CDR3 contains 14 residues. The CDR3 DNA is TGTGCCAGTAGTATAGAGAGCGACTTGAAAGGCTACACCTTC. Translating gives CASSIESDLKGYTF.

The chain recombines TRBV10-3 with TRBJ2-7, with a tentative D call TRBD2 (6 bases). V lost 2 bases, J lost 4 bases, and 6 bases lay in between. The CDR3 totals 12 residues. The V gene's germline CDR1 is ENHRY and CDR2 SYGVKD. The CDR3 bases are TGTGCCATCAGTGAGGGGGGGTACGAGCAGTACTTC. The encoded protein is CAISEGGYEQYF.